Following are 27 T cell receptor beta chains from one sample sequenced in a study of T cell responses to AZD1222 COVID-19 vaccine. Profiled with immunoSEQ multiplex PCR; TCRdb holds only in-frame clones, not every one. The sample includes some 140,000 clones, more than 85% seen only once; the top ten take about 3%. The sequencing here drew on peripheral blood, taken on day 0 of AZD1222 vaccination. The receptors originated from an adult in good health.

This chain links TRBV7-7 with TRBJ2-3; TRBD2 might be the D (6 bases). Trimming shortened V by 5 bases and J by 1 base, and 13 bases separated the two germline ends. Germline CDR1 SSHAT, CDR2 FNYEAQ (reference sequence). The CDR3 runs 15 residues. CDR3 nucleotide sequence: TGTGCCAGCAGCGCCGGGGTAGCGGGCACAGATACGCAGTATTTT. Residues: CASSAGVAGTDTQYF.

The chain combines TRBV5-4 with TRBJ1-6; possibly TRBD1 for D (6 bases). Between the trimmed V and J ends, which lost 4 bases and 9 bases, there was a span of 14 bases. This CDR3 is 14 amino acids long. From germline, CDR1 is SGHNT and CDR2 YYREEE (reference sequence). The CDR3: CASSVAGARSPLHF. Here the CDR3 DNA reads TGTGCCAGCAGCGTGGCAGGGGCCCGTTCACCCCTCCACTTT.

The CDR3 spells CASSESIWFSAALYGYTF. The CDR3 DNA reads as TGCGCCAGCAGTGAGTCGATTTGGTTTAGTGCAGCGCTCTATGGCTACACCTTC. The chain recombines TRBV10-2 with TRBJ1-2; no firm D call. This CDR3 comprises 18 residues. The V end was cut by 0 bases, the J end by 4 bases, with 21 bases between. Germline CDR1 WSHSY, CDR2 SAAADI.

The DNA of the CDR3 is TGTGCCAGCAGCTTACAGGGGAACACTGAAGCTTTCTTT. Its translation is CASSLQGNTEAFF. J is TRBJ1-1 and V is TRBV5-4; weak D call: TRBD1 (6 bases). The V gene's germline CDR1 is SGHNT and CDR2 YYREEE (reference sequence). The V end was cut by 2 bases, the J end by 1 base, with 6 bases between. The CDR3 is made up of 13 amino acids.

J is TRBJ2-1 and V is TRBV4-1, with TRBD2 matching over 7 bases. The CDR3 has 16 amino acids. CDR1 is MGHRA, CDR2 YSYEKL, per germline. Germline trimming cut 0 bases from V and 9 bases from J; bases unmatched to any gene: 11. The CDR3 DNA sequence: TGCGCCAGCAGCCAAGAGGCGGGAGCCGTGGGTAGTGAGCAGTTCTTC. Protein sequence: CASSQEAGAVGSEQFF.

This chain links TRBV6-5 with TRBJ2-7; TRBD2 matches at 12 bases. Germline V gene data show CDR1 as MNHEY and CDR2 as SVGAGI. Losses at the gene ends were 4 bases for V and 3 bases for J; bases not matched to a gene: 4. This CDR3 has 15 amino acids. The CDR3: CASSLTTSGSYEQYF. DNA of the CDR3: TGTGCCAGCAGTTTGACGACTAGCGGGAGCTACGAGCAGTACTTC.

This sequence joins TRBV5-1 and TRBJ2-1; D perhaps matches TRBD2 (6 bases). Germline values: CDR1 SGHRS, CDR2 YFSETQ. Trimming pared 6 bases from V and 0 bases from J, leaving 13 bases between. This CDR3 is built from 15 residues. The CDR3 region has the DNA TGCGCCAGCATCGGGGGAGAAAGCTCCTACAATGAGCAGTTCTTC. It codes for CASIGGESSYNEQFF. The complete variable domain, with remaining parts taken from reference TRBV5-1 and TRBJ2-1, reads KAGVTQTPRYLIKTRGQQVTLSCSPISGHRSVSWYQQTPGQGLQFLFEYFSETQRNKGNFPGRFSGRQFSNSRSEMNVSTLELGDSALYLCASIGGESSYNEQFFGPGTRLTVL.

The chain carries TRBV6-5 and TRBJ1-2, with D hard to call. The V gene's germline CDR1 is MNHEY and CDR2 SVGAGI. The CDR3 totals 15 residues. Trimming pared 4 bases from V and 4 bases from J, leaving 16 bases between. In DNA form, the CDR3 reads TGTGCCAGCAGTTTAGCCTCGCTGCCAGTCTATGGCTACACCTTC. It is translated as CASSLASLPVYGYTF.

This clone was detected once. The chain couples TRBV6-5 to TRBJ2-7; 9 bases align to TRBD2. Germline assignment: CDR1 MNHEY and CDR2 SVGAGI. The ends lost 7 bases at V and 6 bases at J; junction bases unmatched: 4. The CDR3 is 12 amino acids. The CDR3 region is CASTSGILEQYF. CDR3 nucleotide sequence: TGTGCCAGCACTAGCGGGATACTCGAGCAGTACTTC.

The chain combines TRBV10-3 with TRBJ2-1; weak D call: TRBD1 (6 bases). This CDR3 has 15 amino acids. The germline V gene has CDR1 ENHRY and CDR2 SYGVKD. V was shortened by 10 bases and J by 2 bases, with 18 bases between the two germline ends. In DNA form, the CDR3 reads TGTGCCAGCAAAGGGTCGACAGGAACCTACAATGAGCAGTTCTTC. It codes for CASKGSTGTYNEQFF.

As to this clone: Other DNA sequences in the sample encode the same CDR3. The genes are TRBV9 and TRBJ1-3; D unresolved. The CDR3 runs to 15 residues. Germline values: CDR1 SGDLS, CDR2 YYNGEE. Trimming took 0 bases from V and 0 from J, leaving 7 bases between them. CDR3 region: CASSVGAASGNTIYF. DNA of the CDR3: TGTGCCAGCAGCGTAGGGGCAGCCTCTGGAAACACCATATATTTT.

The chain couples TRBV7-2 to TRBJ1-4; TRBD1 aligns across 9 bases. Germline values: CDR1 SGHTA, CDR2 FQGNSA. The length of the CDR3 is 14 residues. V lost 5 bases to trimming and J lost 8 bases; unmatched junction nucleotides: 6. CDR3 residues: CASSRDREGEKLFF. The CDR3 DNA follows: TGTGCCAGCAGCCGGGACAGGGAGGGGGAAAAACTGTTTTTT.

The rearrangement links TRBV28 to TRBJ2-7, with 9 positions matching TRBD2. Per germline, CDR1 MDHEN and CDR2 SYDVKM. There are 19 residues in the CDR3. The junction had 26 bases not matched to a gene; V was cut back by 8 bases and J by 6 bases. Here the CDR3 DNA reads TGTGCCAGCGGGGGGATCAGGGGATTTGTAACTAGCGGGTTCTCCGAGCAGTACTTC. Translated: CASGGIRGFVTSGFSEQYF. Complete variable domain (other parts from reference TRBV28 and TRBJ2-7): DVKVTQSSRYLVKRTGEKVFLECVQDMDHENMFWYRQDPGLGLRLIYFSYDVKMKEKGDIPEGYSVSREKKERFSLILESASTNQTSMYLCASGGIRGFVTSGFSEQYFGPGTRLTVT.

The CDR3 region has the DNA TGTGCCAGCAGCCATTACGGACTACCTAGGGAGCAGTTCTTC. Translating gives CASSHYGLPREQFF. V usage is TRBV4-2 and J usage is TRBJ2-1, with D possibly matching TRBD2 (6 bases). Trimming left V 3 bases short and J 10 bases short, with 16 bases between. Germline V gene lookup returns CDR1 LGHNA and CDR2 YNFKEQ. CDR3 size: 14 residues.

A few counts support this clone. The chain combines TRBV9 with TRBJ1-2; D is unresolved. CDR3 length: 13 amino acids. From germline, CDR1 is SGDLS and CDR2 YYNGEE. V lost 2 bases and J 4 bases, leaving 9 bases between the germline ends. The CDR3 region has the DNA TGTGCCAGCAGCGTCCGAATGGGCTATGGCTACACCTTC. Encoded protein: CASSVRMGYGYTF.

The V gene is TRBV10-3, the J gene TRBJ2-2; TRBD2 matches at 12 bases. Trimming cost V 4 bases and J 3 bases; bases outside gene matches: 3. CDR3 length: 16 residues. Germline lookup yields CDR1 ENHRY and CDR2 SYGVKD. The CDR3 DNA reads TGTGCCATCAGTGTGAGACTAGCGGGAGACACCGGGGAGCTGTTTTTT. Translated, it gives CAISVRLAGDTGELFF.

V and J are TRBV19 and TRBJ2-7; 7 nucleotides align to TRBD1. The CDR3 totals 18 residues. V lost 3 bases and J lost 2; bases outside the gene matches: 16. Germline V gene data show CDR1 as LNHDA and CDR2 as SQIVND (reference sequence). CDR3 protein: CASSMPLNTGERPYEQYF. The DNA of the CDR3 is TGTGCCAGTAGTATGCCACTGAACACAGGGGAACGCCCCTACGAGCAGTACTTC.

This clone has more than one count but fewer than ten. V gene TRBV7-9 combines with J gene TRBJ1-1; no reliable D call. Germline V gives CDR1 SEHNR, CDR2 FQNEAQ (reference sequence). V was cut by 8 bases and J by 0 bases, with 19 bases left in between. The CDR3 has 16 amino acids. The CDR3 DNA follows: TGTGCCAGCGCAGGAAAGGATGGTAGGATGAACACTGAAGCTTTCTTT. Residues: CASAGKDGRMNTEAFF.

This clone was found once. The J gene is TRBJ1-2, the V gene TRBV28, with 7 bases fitting TRBD1. Unmatched junction bases numbered 10, after V lost 4 bases and J lost 8 bases. The length of the CDR3 is 14 residues. Germline assignment: CDR1 MDHEN and CDR2 SYDVKM. The CDR3 sequence: CASSSPTGAWGYTF. CDR3 in DNA: TGTGCCAGCAGTTCACCAACAGGGGCCTGGGGCTACACCTTC.

The rearrangement links TRBV29-1 to TRBJ2-3, with a possible D match to TRBD1 (6 bases). This CDR3 has 16 residues. The V gene lost 7 bases and the J gene lost 1 base, with 21 bases spanning the gap. Per germline, CDR1 SQVTM and CDR2 ANQGSEA. CDR3 nucleotide sequence: TGCAGCGCAAAGCATCCCGGCAGGGGAGGCACAGATACGCAGTATTTT. The encoded protein is CSAKHPGRGGTDTQYF.

CDR3: CASSPGQGVQFF. CDR3 bases: TGTGCCAGCAGTCCGGGACAGGGAGTGCAGTTCTTC. The chain uses TRBV2 and TRBJ2-1, with 9 bases aligning to TRBD1. Germline-derived CDR1 and CDR2 are SNHLY and FYNNEI. The CDR3 length is 12 residues. V was pared by 5 bases and J by 12 bases, with 5 bases of the junction left unmatched. The variable domain in full, with the rest retrieved from reference TRBV2 and TRBJ2-1, is EPEVTQTPSHQVTQMGQEVILRCVPISNHLYFYWYRQILGQKVEFLVSFYNNEISEKSEIFDDQFSVERPDGSNFTLKIRSTKLEDSAMYFCASSPGQGVQFFGPGTRLTVL.

The V and J genes are TRBV11-2 and TRBJ1-2, with D hard to call. This CDR3 is 13 amino acids long. Trimming stripped 5 bases from V and 4 bases from J, with 11 bases between. Germline CDR1 SGHAT, CDR2 FQNNGV. Here the CDR3 DNA reads TGTGCCAGCAGCCCCGTGAACTCCTATGGCTACACCTTC. Translating it yields CASSPVNSYGYTF.

The chain links TRBV30 to TRBJ1-3, with TRBD1 matching 9 bases. Germline V gives CDR1 GTSNPN, CDR2 SVGIG (reference sequence). The CDR3 extends over 16 amino acids. J lost 4 bases, V lost 4 bases, and 11 bases had no gene match. The CDR3 DNA sequence: TGTGCCTGGAAACGGGACAGGGTTATGAGGGGAAACACCATATATTTT. Protein product: CAWKRDRVMRGNTIYF. Filled out from reference TRBV30 and TRBJ1-3, the complete variable domain reads SQTIHQWPATLVQPVGSPLSLECTVEGTSNPNLYWYRQAAGRGLQLLFYSVGIGQISSEVPQNLSASRPQDRQFILSSKKLLLSDSGFYLCAWKRDRVMRGNTIYFGEGSWLTVV.

V and J are TRBV6-5 and TRBJ2-7; possibly TRBD1 for D (6 bases). The germline gives CDR1 MNHEY, CDR2 SVGAGI. Trimming took off 7 bases at V and 3 bases at J, with 16 bases between the two ends. There are 14 residues in the CDR3. Here the CDR3 reads CASTRLAGVYEQYF. The CDR3 DNA reads TGTGCCAGCACCCGATTGGCAGGGGTCTACGAGCAGTACTTC.

This chain joins TRBV14 and TRBJ1-2; TRBD1 might be the D (5 bases). This CDR3 is built from 15 residues. The ends were cut back, 4 bases at V and 5 bases at J, with 17 bases in the middle. Germline CDR1 SGHDN, CDR2 FVKESK. The chain's CDR3 is CASSPQGRGRYGYTF. In DNA form, the CDR3 reads TGTGCCAGCAGCCCCCAGGGACGGGGGAGGTATGGCTACACCTTC.

The J gene is TRBJ1-1, the V gene TRBV20-1; D remains ambiguous. The germline V gene has CDR1 DFQATT and CDR2 SNEGSKA (reference sequence). Trimming stripped 2 bases from V and 8 bases from J, with 9 bases between. The CDR3 totals 11 residues. CDR3 sequence reads: CSARKQPEAFF. The CDR3, as DNA: TGCAGTGCTAGAAAACAGCCAGAAGCTTTCTTT.

This sequence joins TRBV11-2 and TRBJ2-7; D gene unclear. CDR3 size: 12 residues. CDR1 and CDR2 (germline): SGHAT, FQNNGV. The germline V and J ends were trimmed by 2 bases and 4 bases, with 6 bases remaining between them. The chain's CDR3 is CASSLRWYEQYF. CDR3 sequence (DNA): TGTGCCAGCAGCTTAAGGTGGTACGAGCAGTACTTC.